A selection of T cell receptor beta chains follows, all from one sample in a study of blood T cell repertoires in COVID-19. The protocol was immunoSEQ multiplex PCR, while the TCRdb copy is restricted to in-frame clones and leaves out a portion. The table shows roughly 86,000 clones, with about four fifths occurring only once. The material sequenced was peripheral blood. These receptors all come from a woman in her sixties or seventies with acute or convalescent COVID-19. Both conserved end residues are part of each CDR3. The D gene is left open where the match is weak. Not every row has a clone size; where given, it reads once, few, many or a size class.

D gene: .
J gene: TRBJ1-2
clone size: .
V gene: TRBV19
CDR3 DNA: TGTGCCAGTAGTAGGGCAGGGGCCTCTGAGAACTATGGCTACACCTTC
CDR3 protein: CASSRAGASENYGYTF

D gene: TRBD1
J gene: TRBJ2-7
clone size: .
V gene: TRBV7-9
CDR3 DNA: TGTGCCAGCAGCTCACTTCGGACAGGGCCCGAGCAGTACTTC
CDR3 protein: CASSSLRTGPEQYF

D gene: .
J gene: TRBJ1-1
clone size: .
V gene: TRBV5-1
CDR3 DNA: TGCGCCAGCAGCCTCTCAGCAGGGGACACTGAAGCTTTCTTT
CDR3 protein: CASSLSAGDTEAFF

D gene: TRBD1
J gene: TRBJ2-3
clone size: .
V gene: TRBV27
CDR3 DNA: TGTGCCAGCAGTTCGCCGGGACAGGGGGTCGGGAATAGAGATACGCAGTATTTT
CDR3 protein: CASSSPGQGVGNRDTQYF

D gene: TRBD1
J gene: TRBJ1-1
clone size: few
V gene: TRBV29-1
CDR3 DNA: TGCAGCGTGCCGCCGGGACAGGGGTCCGGGAACACTGAAGCTTTCTTT
CDR3 protein: CSVPPGQGSGNTEAFF

D gene: .
J gene: TRBJ1-5
clone size: once
V gene: TRBV19
CDR3 DNA: TGTGCCAGTGGCCACAGAAGGAACCAGCCCCAGCATTTT
CDR3 protein: CASGHRRNQPQHF

D gene: .
J gene: TRBJ1-1
clone size: .
V gene: TRBV18
CDR3 DNA: TGTGCCAGCTCGCTAAACGGGGGGAACACTGAAGCTTTCTTT
CDR3 protein: CASSLNGGNTEAFF

D gene: TRBD1
J gene: TRBJ1-4
clone size: .
V gene: TRBV28
CDR3 DNA: TGTGCCAGCAGTACGACAGGGTTTGGAGAAAAACTGTTTTTT
CDR3 protein: CASSTTGFGEKLFF

D gene: TRBD2
J gene: TRBJ2-2
clone size: .
V gene: TRBV10-3
CDR3 DNA: TGTGCCATCAGTTCAAGCGGGGCGAACACCGGGGAGCTGTTTTTT
CDR3 protein: CAISSSGANTGELFF

D gene: TRBD1
J gene: TRBJ1-2
clone size: .
V gene: TRBV6-5
CDR3 DNA: TGTGCCAGCAGGGGGGGACAGCTGCAAGATGGCTACACCTTC
CDR3 protein: CASRGGQLQDGYTF

D gene: TRBD1
J gene: TRBJ1-5
clone size: .
V gene: TRBV3-1/TRBV3-2
CDR3 DNA: TGTGCCAGCAGCCAGCCCCGACAGGGGCGCAATCAGCCCCAGCATTTT
CDR3 protein: CASSQPRQGRNQPQHF

D gene: .
J gene: TRBJ1-3
clone size: .
V gene: TRBV7-9
CDR3 DNA: TGTGCCAGCAGCCCAGGGGTCTCTGGAAACACCATATATTTT
CDR3 protein: CASSPGVSGNTIYF

D gene: .
J gene: TRBJ1-2
clone size: .
V gene: TRBV30
CDR3 DNA: TGTGCCTGGAGCAAAGGTACAGGGTACAACTATGGCTACACCTTC
CDR3 protein: CAWSKGTGYNYGYTF

D gene: TRBD1
J gene: TRBJ1-4
clone size: .
V gene: TRBV10-2
CDR3 DNA: TGCGCCAGCGGGCAGGGGGCTTATGAAAAACTGTTTTTT
CDR3 protein: CASGQGAYEKLFF

D gene: .
J gene: TRBJ1-1
clone size: .
V gene: TRBV5-1
CDR3 DNA: TGCGCCAGCACAAGGGAGCCGGGTCTTCAGAACACTGAAGCTTTCTTT
CDR3 protein: CASTREPGLQNTEAFF

D gene: .
J gene: TRBJ1-5
clone size: .
V gene: TRBV15
CDR3 DNA: TGTGCCACCAGTCATTCTAGCAATCAGCCCCAGCATTTT
CDR3 protein: CATSHSSNQPQHF

D gene: TRBD2
J gene: TRBJ2-5
clone size: .
V gene: TRBV5-4
CDR3 DNA: TGTGCCAGCAGCCTCTGGACTAGCGGGCAAGAGACCCAGTACTTC
CDR3 protein: CASSLWTSGQETQYF

D gene: .
J gene: TRBJ1-2
clone size: .
V gene: TRBV19
CDR3 DNA: TGTGCCAGTAGTATTTCTCCGGCGGACTATGGCTACACCTTC
CDR3 protein: CASSISPADYGYTF

D gene: TRBD1
J gene: TRBJ1-4
clone size: .
V gene: TRBV6-5
CDR3 DNA: TGTGCCAGCAGAAAGGGACAGGGTAATGAAAAACTGTTTTTT
CDR3 protein: CASRKGQGNEKLFF

D gene: .
J gene: TRBJ1-5
clone size: .
V gene: TRBV30
CDR3 DNA: TGTGCCTGGAGTGCCGGGGGTTATAGCAATCAGCCCCAGCATTTT
CDR3 protein: CAWSAGGYSNQPQHF

D gene: .
J gene: TRBJ2-2
clone size: few
V gene: TRBV7-8
CDR3 DNA: TGTGCCAGCAGCTTAGCGGACGGGACGAACACCGGGGAGCTGTTTTTT
CDR3 protein: CASSLADGTNTGELFF

D gene: TRBD1
J gene: TRBJ2-7
clone size: .
V gene: TRBV19
CDR3 DNA: TGTGCCAGTGCCGTCGGGACAGCCTACGAGCAGTACTTC
CDR3 protein: CASAVGTAYEQYF

D gene: TRBD1
J gene: TRBJ1-1
clone size: .
V gene: TRBV10-2
CDR3 DNA: TGCGCCAGCAGTGACCCTGCTGCGGGACAGGGGGTAACTTTCTTT
CDR3 protein: CASSDPAAGQGVTFF

D gene: .
J gene: TRBJ1-1
clone size: .
V gene: TRBV3-1/TRBV3-2
CDR3 DNA: TGTGCCAGCAGTCACGGCGGGGACACTGAAGCTTTCTTT
CDR3 protein: CASSHGGDTEAFF

D gene: TRBD1
J gene: TRBJ1-4
clone size: .
V gene: TRBV19
CDR3 DNA: TGTGCCAGTAGTTCCAGGACAGGGGGCAATGAAAAACTGTTTTTT
CDR3 protein: CASSSRTGGNEKLFF

D gene: TRBD1
J gene: TRBJ2-7
clone size: few
V gene: TRBV10-2
CDR3 DNA: TGCGCCAGCACTAGTGGGGACAGTCGATACGAGCAGTACTTC
CDR3 protein: CASTSGDSRYEQYF

D gene: .
J gene: TRBJ1-1
clone size: .
V gene: TRBV2
CDR3 DNA: TGTGCCAGCAGTGACGCCTCTACAGCTTTCTTT
CDR3 protein: CASSDASTAFF

D gene: .
J gene: TRBJ1-5
clone size: .
V gene: TRBV15
CDR3 DNA: TGTGCCACCAGCCCCCGAATCACAGGGCTCGATCAGCCCCAGCATTTT
CDR3 protein: CATSPRITGLDQPQHF

D gene: .
J gene: TRBJ1-5
clone size: .
V gene: TRBV18
CDR3 DNA: TGTGCCAGCTCACCAAACAGGGCGGAGCAGCCCCAGCATTTT
CDR3 protein: CASSPNRAEQPQHF

D gene: .
J gene: TRBJ1-3
clone size: .
V gene: TRBV19
CDR3 DNA: TGTGCCAGCTCTACGTACGGGATGTCTGGAAACACCATATATTTT
CDR3 protein: CASSTYGMSGNTIYF

D gene: .
J gene: TRBJ1-5
clone size: .
V gene: TRBV6-2/TRBV6-3
CDR3 DNA: TGTGCCAGCAGCGACCCCGGGCAGCCCCAGCATTTT
CDR3 protein: CASSDPGQPQHF

D gene: TRBD1
J gene: TRBJ1-5
clone size: .
V gene: TRBV11-2
CDR3 DNA: TGTGCCAGCAGCTTAGGGCAGGGGGCTTATAGCAATCAGCCCCAGCATTTT
CDR3 protein: CASSLGQGAYSNQPQHF

D gene: TRBD1
J gene: TRBJ1-5
clone size: .
V gene: TRBV28
CDR3 DNA: TGTGCCAGCAGTAGCCCCCCAGGACAGGTCAGCAATCAGCCCCAGCATTTT
CDR3 protein: CASSSPPGQVSNQPQHF

D gene: TRBD2
J gene: TRBJ2-5
clone size: .
V gene: TRBV5-4
CDR3 DNA: TGTGCCAGCAGCTTGACTGGCGGGGGGGTTGAGACCCAGTACTTC
CDR3 protein: CASSLTGGGVETQYF

D gene: .
J gene: TRBJ1-1
clone size: .
V gene: TRBV9
CDR3 DNA: TGTGCCAGCAGCGTAGACCTCGCGGGGGGCACTGAAGCTTTCTTT
CDR3 protein: CASSVDLAGGTEAFF

D gene: .
J gene: TRBJ1-5
clone size: .
V gene: TRBV7-9
CDR3 DNA: TGTGCCAGCAGCCTGGTACAGGATCAGCCCCAGCATTTT
CDR3 protein: CASSLVQDQPQHF

D gene: .
J gene: TRBJ1-2
clone size: .
V gene: TRBV3-1/TRBV3-2
CDR3 DNA: TGTGCCAGCAGCCAAGGAAGGACGGGACATTATGGCTACACCTTC
CDR3 protein: CASSQGRTGHYGYTF

D gene: TRBD2
J gene: TRBJ2-1
clone size: .
V gene: TRBV5-4
CDR3 DNA: TGTGCCAGCAGCCGGGGGGGGCCAGACAATGAGCAGTTCTTC
CDR3 protein: CASSRGGPDNEQFF

D gene: TRBD1
J gene: TRBJ1-2
clone size: .
V gene: TRBV5-6
CDR3 DNA: TGTGCCAGCAGACCCGGACAGGGATACTATGGCTACACCTTC
CDR3 protein: CASRPGQGYYGYTF

D gene: .
J gene: TRBJ2-4
clone size: .
V gene: TRBV11-3
CDR3 DNA: TGTGCCAGCAGCTTAGATGGCGCAGTACTAACCAAAAACATTCAGTACTTC
CDR3 protein: CASSLDGAVLTKNIQYF

D gene: .
J gene: TRBJ1-6
clone size: .
V gene: TRBV21-1
CDR3 DNA: TGTGCCAGCAGCCCAGGGGGACCCTTT
CDR3 protein: CASSPGGPF

D gene: .
J gene: TRBJ1-6
clone size: .
V gene: TRBV15
CDR3 DNA: TGTGCCACCAGCACACAGGGTGGCGGGAGTTCACCCCTCCACTTT
CDR3 protein: CATSTQGGGSSPLHF

D gene: TRBD1
J gene: TRBJ1-5
clone size: .
V gene: TRBV6-6
CDR3 DNA: TGTGCCAGCAGCCCAGGACAGGGGGGTCAGCCCCAGCATTTT
CDR3 protein: CASSPGQGGQPQHF

D gene: TRBD1
J gene: TRBJ1-1
clone size: .
V gene: TRBV5-4
CDR3 DNA: TGTGCCAGCAGCTTCCCGGGACAGGGGGGGAACACTGAAGCTTTCTTT
CDR3 protein: CASSFPGQGGNTEAFF

D gene: .
J gene: TRBJ1-3
clone size: .
V gene: TRBV5-8
CDR3 DNA: TGTGCCAGCAGCCTCATACAGGGCTACGGAAACACCATATATTTT
CDR3 protein: CASSLIQGYGNTIYF

D gene: .
J gene: TRBJ2-3
clone size: .
V gene: TRBV7-2
CDR3 DNA: TGTGCCAGCAGCTCCTACCGGGACTCAGATACGCAGTATTTT
CDR3 protein: CASSSYRDSDTQYF

D gene: .
J gene: TRBJ1-2
clone size: once
V gene: TRBV6-5
CDR3 DNA: TGTGCCAGCAGTTACCGAGAGAACTATGGCTACACCTTC
CDR3 protein: CASSYRENYGYTF

D gene: TRBD2
J gene: TRBJ2-1
clone size: .
V gene: TRBV6-4
CDR3 DNA: TGTGCCAGCAGTGCCGGGACTAGAAACAATGAGCAGTTCTTC
CDR3 protein: CASSAGTRNNEQFF

D gene: .
J gene: TRBJ1-6
clone size: .
V gene: TRBV4-1
CDR3 DNA: TGCGCCAGCAGCCAAGATCGCAAGGGGAATAATTCACCCCTCCACTTT
CDR3 protein: CASSQDRKGNNSPLHF

D gene: TRBD2
J gene: TRBJ2-3
clone size: .
V gene: TRBV5-1
CDR3 DNA: TGCGCCAGCAGCCCGGCTAGCGGTTCCCGTGGGACAGATACGCAGTATTTT
CDR3 protein: CASSPASGSRGTDTQYF

D gene: .
J gene: TRBJ1-1
clone size: .
V gene: TRBV19
CDR3 DNA: TGTGCCAGTAGTATAGGAGGAGGAGAAAGGAAGAACACTGAAGCTTTCTTT
CDR3 protein: CASSIGGGERKNTEAFF

D gene: TRBD1
J gene: TRBJ1-5
clone size: once
V gene: TRBV19
CDR3 DNA: TGTGCCAGTAGTAACCGGGACAGGGGTAATAGCAATCAGCCCCAGCATTTT
CDR3 protein: CASSNRDRGNSNQPQHF

D gene: .
J gene: TRBJ1-1
clone size: .
V gene: TRBV9
CDR3 DNA: TGTGCCAGCAGCCCGTACCCTCCAAGGTCGGGCACTGAAGCTTTCTTT
CDR3 protein: CASSPYPPRSGTEAFF

D gene: TRBD2
J gene: TRBJ2-1
clone size: .
V gene: TRBV5-1
CDR3 DNA: TGCGCCAGCAGCTCCTTTGCGGGGGGGCCAGGAAATGAGCAGTTCTTC
CDR3 protein: CASSSFAGGPGNEQFF

D gene: .
J gene: TRBJ1-1
clone size: few
V gene: TRBV18
CDR3 DNA: TGTGCCAGCTCACCTCAAACAGGGAACACTGAAGCTTTCTTT
CDR3 protein: CASSPQTGNTEAFF